This T cell receptor beta chain originates from a study of monozygotic twins with inflammatory bowel disease (dated by TCRdb to between 2019 and 2020). At the level of the whole study: A total of some 30 monozygotic twin pairs were included in the full study, comprising nine German pairs (four IBD-concordant, five IBD-discordant) and 19 IBD-discordant Danish pairs. The search for disease-associated traits relied mainly on comparing, within discordant pairs, IBD patients with their genetically identical healthy co-twins. Each individual had, on average, about 151 000 unique TCRalpha sequences and 181 000 unique TCRbeta sequences available for analysis.

Results and caveats for the whole study, not just this receptor: The results gave no support for a single strong signal or clonotype linked to IBD. Background noise and inter-individual variability may have been introduced into the repertoires by the differing immunosuppressive treatments among patients. Concordant and discordant twins showed no difference in repertoire similarity, possibly because of limited statistical power. Different T cell subtypes could not be distinguished in the analysis. Compared with healthy twins, IBD patients shared fewer clonotypes with other individuals, and the difference was most pronounced in patients with signs of disease activity. IBD patients had lower TCRbeta repertoire diversity, measured by the inverse Simpson index, than their healthy co-twins.

According to the germline V gene, CDR1 reads ENHRY and CDR2 reads SYGVKD. From its cysteine to its phenylalanine, the CDR3 spans 15 amino acids. DNA for this receptor is not on file. Note on this clonotype: Its recognized antigen is unknown.

Libraries were prepared through 5' RACE. The input for every TCR library was approximately 3,500 ng of total RNA. For each sample, cDNA was synthesized in eight separate reactions using SMARTScribe reverse transcriptase. During cDNA synthesis, template switching was used to introduce unique molecular identifiers that contained a 6-nucleotide sample barcode. Two nested PCRs of 16 and 9 cycles amplified the TCRalpha and TCRbeta cDNA, and bead purification followed each PCR. Before amplification, the cDNA was treated with uracil DNA-glycosylase and purified using the QIAquick PCR purification kit. In the second PCR, Illumina TruSeq-compatible adapters and sample-specific barcodes were added. Library quality and concentration were checked on TapeStation and Qubit, and libraries were pooled at approximately 5 ng each. The pooled libraries were sequenced with 2 x 100 bp reads and custom sequencing primers on an Illumina HiSeq2500 single-index Rapid Run. The published analysis was carried out like this. UMI-based consensus assembly with MiGEC version 1.2.6 was used to correct PCR and sequencing errors. MiXCR version 2.1.1 was used for V(D)J alignment, clonotype assembly and CDR3 extraction. Gene usage, clonotype sharing and MAIT/NKT TCR abundance were normalised by analysing the top 1000, 10 000 and 20 000 clonotypes per sample. Diversity was computed as the inverse Simpson index with the vegan R package after downsampling to 27 000 UMIs. Statistical testing used paired Mann-Whitney U tests on the discordant twin pairs and applied Benjamini-Hochberg correction for multiple testing. Following TCRdb reprocessing, every CDR3 protein sequence forms one entry, and DNA is not provided. In this record, the V and J calls reflect TCRdb's handling and not the investigators' own analysis. This sample's listing comprises 150,000 to 200,000 distinct CDR3 sequences. Clones ranked in the top ten supply 2.8% of the sample.

From each donor, an approximately 2.5 ml peripheral blood sample was collected into PAXgene tubes and stored at -80 degrees C. Total RNA was isolated from whole blood with the PAXgene blood miRNA kit on an automated QIAcube, without T cell sorting. Peripheral blood from monozygotic twin pairs who were concordant or discordant for inflammatory bowel disease underwent deep TCRalpha and TCRbeta repertoire profiling using unique molecular barcoding. Smoking habits were recorded for all twin pairs, and each individual was classified as a current, former or never smoker. What was sequenced was blood. This sequence originates from a human donor with ulcerative colitis or Crohn's disease, or a healthy co-twin of an affected twin (not recorded which). The rearrangement joined TRBV10-3 to TRBJ2-5; TCRdb's D call, TRBD2, is unchecked because there is no DNA. The CDR3 has the sequence CATLGDAGGQETQYF.